This is a list of T cell receptor beta chains from one sample in a study of blood T cell repertoires in COVID-19. Clones were read by immunoSEQ multiplex PCR, and TCRdb kept only the in-frame ones, dropping some. The table records roughly 200,000 clones, about 88% of them present only once. Sample: PBMCs or T cells enriched from blood (not recorded which). The receptors originated from a woman aged 40 to 50 with acute COVID-19. CDR3s include the opening cysteine and the closing phenylalanine or tryptophan. Each record gives: CDR3 DNA, CDR3 protein, clone size, D gene, V gene, J gene. The D gene is left open where the match is weak. Clone size, where shown, is once, few, many, or a class for clones that have expanded.

TGTGCCAGTAAGCCGGGACTACTTTCCAATGAGCAGTTCTTC	CASKPGLLSNEQFF	.	TRBD2	TRBV19	TRBJ2-1
TGTGCCAGCAGTTTATGGGCGGTAAGCGGGAGGGCGACAGATACGCAGTATTTT	CASSLWAVSGRATDTQYF	once	TRBD2	TRBV27	TRBJ2-3
TGTGCCAGCAGCCCTGGGGGCCCTGAGCAGTTCTTC	CASSPGGPEQFF	.	.	TRBV5-5	TRBJ2-1
TGTGCCAGCAGCCAGGTTTACTACGAGCAGTACTTC	CASSQVYYEQYF	.	.	TRBV7-9	TRBJ2-7
TGTGCCAGCGTACCCCCAGGGGCTCGCACTGAAGCTTTCTTT	CASVPPGARTEAFF	few	.	TRBV6-6	TRBJ1-1
TGTGCCAGTAGTGGGGGGAGGCGGGAACCCCTCCACTTT	CASSGGRREPLHF	.	.	TRBV19	TRBJ1-6
TGTGCCAGTAGTCCAACAGGATCCCCCTACGAGCAGTACTTC	CASSPTGSPYEQYF	.	.	TRBV19	TRBJ2-7
TGTGCCACCAGCGGAAAGTTGACTAGCGGGAGTACAGATACGCAGTATTTT	CATSGKLTSGSTDTQYF	.	TRBD2	TRBV15	TRBJ2-3
TGTGCCAGCAGGAGCGGGAGGGACACAGATACGCAGTATTTT	CASRSGRDTDTQYF	.	.	TRBV21-1	TRBJ2-3
TGTGCCAGCAGTACGACAGGGCGCGAGCAGTACTTC	CASSTTGREQYF	.	TRBD1	TRBV25-1	TRBJ2-7
TGTGCCAGCGCCGGGACAGGCTACGAGCAGTACTTC	CASAGTGYEQYF	.	TRBD1	TRBV6-6	TRBJ2-7
TGTGCCAGCAGCTTCCAGCGGGACCCCTACGAGCAGTACTTC	CASSFQRDPYEQYF	.	TRBD2	TRBV7-2	TRBJ2-7
TGTGCCAGCAGCCCTCATCCAGGGGGCGACTATGGCTACACCTTC	CASSPHPGGDYGYTF	.	TRBD1	TRBV5-4	TRBJ1-2
TGTGCCAGCAGTTACGTGGCAGGGGGCGGTTCACCCCTCCACTTT	CASSYVAGGGSPLHF	.	TRBD1	TRBV6-5	TRBJ1-6
TGTGCCAGCTCACCACCGCCCGCGAATACGCAGTATTTT	CASSPPPANTQYF	.	.	TRBV18	TRBJ2-3
TGTGCCAGTAGCCGAGGGGGATCTGGAAACACCATATATTTT	CASSRGGSGNTIYF	.	.	TRBV19	TRBJ1-3